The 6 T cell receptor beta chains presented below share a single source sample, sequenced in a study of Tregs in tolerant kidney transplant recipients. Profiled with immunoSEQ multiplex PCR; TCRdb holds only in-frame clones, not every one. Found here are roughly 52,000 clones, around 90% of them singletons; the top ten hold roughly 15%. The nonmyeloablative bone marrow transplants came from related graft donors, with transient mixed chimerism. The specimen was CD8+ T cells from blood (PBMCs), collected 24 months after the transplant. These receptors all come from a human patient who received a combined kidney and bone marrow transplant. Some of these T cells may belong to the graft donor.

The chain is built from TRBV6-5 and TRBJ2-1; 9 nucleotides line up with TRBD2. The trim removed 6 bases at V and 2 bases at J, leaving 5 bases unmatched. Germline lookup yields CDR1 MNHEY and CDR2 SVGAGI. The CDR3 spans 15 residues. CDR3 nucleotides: TGTGCCAGCAGAAAAGGACTAGCGCCCTACAATGAGCAGTTCTTC. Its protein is CASRKGLAPYNEQFF.

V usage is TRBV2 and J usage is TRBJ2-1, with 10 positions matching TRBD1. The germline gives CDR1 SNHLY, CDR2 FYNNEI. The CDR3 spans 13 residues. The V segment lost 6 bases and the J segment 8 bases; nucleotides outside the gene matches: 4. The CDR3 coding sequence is TGTGCCAGCAGGACAGGGGGCCTCGATGAGCAGTTCTTC. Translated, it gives CASRTGGLDEQFF.

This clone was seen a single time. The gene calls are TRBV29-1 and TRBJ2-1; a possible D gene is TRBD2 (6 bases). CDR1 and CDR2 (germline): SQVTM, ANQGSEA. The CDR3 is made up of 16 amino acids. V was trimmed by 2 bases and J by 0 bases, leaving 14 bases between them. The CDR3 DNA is TGCAGCGTTGAAAACTGGGGGGTCGGCTCCTACAATGAGCAGTTCTTC. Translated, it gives CSVENWGVGSYNEQFF.

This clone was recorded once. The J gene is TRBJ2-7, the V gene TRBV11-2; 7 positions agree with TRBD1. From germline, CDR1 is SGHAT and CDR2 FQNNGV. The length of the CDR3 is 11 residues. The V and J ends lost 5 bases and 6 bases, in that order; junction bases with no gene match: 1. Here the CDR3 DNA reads TGTGCCAGCAGCCGGACAGGCGAGCAGTACTTC. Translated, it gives CASSRTGEQYF.

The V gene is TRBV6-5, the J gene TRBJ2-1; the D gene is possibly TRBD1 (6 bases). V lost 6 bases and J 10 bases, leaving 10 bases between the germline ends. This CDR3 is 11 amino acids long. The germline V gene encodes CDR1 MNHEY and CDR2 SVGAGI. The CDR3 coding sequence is TGTGCCAGCAGATACACAGGGGAGCAGTTCTTC. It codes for CASRYTGEQFF.

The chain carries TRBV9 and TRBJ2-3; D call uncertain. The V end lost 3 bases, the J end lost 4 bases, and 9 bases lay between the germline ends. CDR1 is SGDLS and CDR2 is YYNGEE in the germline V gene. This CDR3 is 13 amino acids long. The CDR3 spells CASSAPLADTQYF. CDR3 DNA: TGTGCCAGCAGCGCACCTCTAGCAGATACGCAGTATTTT.